This T cell receptor beta chain is from a study of molecular identifiers for immune sequencing clone quantification. Findings and caveats of the study: Clones exceeding 20 RNA copies carried over 97% of effector molecules but under 1% of naive-cell molecules.

From germline, CDR1 is LGHNT and CDR2 FRNRAP. Trimming removed 7 bases from V and 4 bases from J, with 17 bases in between. The CDR3 consists of 14 residues. This clonotype was seen repeatedly, ten times or more. Its specificity is not known. One entry per CDR3 protein results from TCRdb running MiXCR on the PCR reads. The sample has approximately 320,000 distinct CDR3 sequences, under 25% seen once. The receptor comes from a human donor in good health. Some libraries in this study had Jurkat cell RNA spiked in. Sequences were obtained from naive CD8+ T cells from blood, with Jurkat cell RNA spiked in. Described subset: FACS-sorted CD8+CD4-CCR7+CD45RA+ naive T cells. V usage is TRBV12-5 and J usage is TRBJ2-7; no clear D gene. CDR3 sequence (DNA): TGTGCTAGTGCCACTTCGCTGAAGTCATACGAGCAGTACTTC. As protein: CASATSLKSYEQYF. The full variable domain, completed using reference TRBV12-5 and TRBJ2-7, is DARVTQTPRHKVTEMGQEVTMRCQPILGHNTVFWYRQTMMQGLELLAYFRNRAPLDDSGMPKDRFSAEMPDATLATLKIQPSEPRDSAVYFCASATSLKSYEQYFGPGTRLTVT.